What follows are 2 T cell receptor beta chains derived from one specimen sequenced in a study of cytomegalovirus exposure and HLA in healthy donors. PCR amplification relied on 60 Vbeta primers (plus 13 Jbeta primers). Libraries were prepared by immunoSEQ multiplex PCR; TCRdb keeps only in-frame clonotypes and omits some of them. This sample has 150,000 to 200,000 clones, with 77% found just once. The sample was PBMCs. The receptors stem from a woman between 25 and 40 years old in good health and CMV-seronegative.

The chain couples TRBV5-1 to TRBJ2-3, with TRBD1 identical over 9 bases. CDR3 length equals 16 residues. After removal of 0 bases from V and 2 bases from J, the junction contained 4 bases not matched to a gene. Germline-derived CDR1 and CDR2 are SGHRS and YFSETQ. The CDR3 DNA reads TGCGCCAGCAGCTTGGCGGGACAGGGATACACAGATACGCAGTATTTT. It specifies CASSLAGQGYTDTQYF.

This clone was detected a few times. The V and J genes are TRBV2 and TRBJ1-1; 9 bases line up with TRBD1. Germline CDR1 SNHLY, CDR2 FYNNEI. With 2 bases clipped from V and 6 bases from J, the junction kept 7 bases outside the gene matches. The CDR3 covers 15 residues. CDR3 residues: CASSEWDRAFPEAFF. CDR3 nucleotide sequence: TGTGCCAGCAGTGAATGGGACAGGGCCTTCCCTGAAGCTTTCTTT.